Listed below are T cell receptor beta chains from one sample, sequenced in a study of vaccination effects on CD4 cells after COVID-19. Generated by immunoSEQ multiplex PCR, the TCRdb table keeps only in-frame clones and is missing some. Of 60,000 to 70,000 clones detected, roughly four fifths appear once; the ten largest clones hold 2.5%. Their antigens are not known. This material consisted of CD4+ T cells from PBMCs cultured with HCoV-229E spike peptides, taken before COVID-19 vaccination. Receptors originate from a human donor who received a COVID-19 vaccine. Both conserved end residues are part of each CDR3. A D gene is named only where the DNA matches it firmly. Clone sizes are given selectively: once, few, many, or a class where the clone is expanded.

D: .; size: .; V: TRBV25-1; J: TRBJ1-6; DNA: TGTGCCAGCAGTGAAAACAGGAATTCACCCCTCCACTTT; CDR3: CASSENRNSPLHF
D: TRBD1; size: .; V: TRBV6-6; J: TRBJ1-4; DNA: TGTGCCAGCAGTTATTTCCAACAGGGGTCTAATGAAAAACTGTTTTTT; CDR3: CASSYFQQGSNEKLFF
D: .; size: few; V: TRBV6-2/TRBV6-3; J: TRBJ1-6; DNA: TGTGCCAGCAGTTCTAACAACGGGAATTCACCCCTCCACTTT; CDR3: CASSSNNGNSPLHF
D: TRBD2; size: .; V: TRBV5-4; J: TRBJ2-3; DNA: TGTGCCAGCAGCTCCCGGACTAGCGGGGGCGATACGCAGTATTTT; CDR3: CASSSRTSGGDTQYF
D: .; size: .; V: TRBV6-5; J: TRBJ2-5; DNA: TGTGCCAGCAGGAGACACCTACAAGAGACCCAGTACTTC; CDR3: CASRRHLQETQYF
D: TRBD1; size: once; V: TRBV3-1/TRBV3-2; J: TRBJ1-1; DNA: TGTGCCAGCAGCCAAACAGGGGGCAGGGCTGAAGCTTTCTTT; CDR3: CASSQTGGRAEAFF
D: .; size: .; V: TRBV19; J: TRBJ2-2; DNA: TGTGCCAGTAGTAAGGGGACTGGCAGGGGAGCCGGGGAGCTGTTTTTT; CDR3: CASSKGTGRGAGELFF
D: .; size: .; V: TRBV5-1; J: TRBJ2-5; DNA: TGCGCCAGCAGCTTACCTGCGGGCGGACATAAAGAGACCCAGTACTTC; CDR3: CASSLPAGGHKETQYF
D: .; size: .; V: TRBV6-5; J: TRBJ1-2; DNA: TGTGCCAGCAGTTATATTGACAGACCCTATGGCTACACCTTC; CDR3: CASSYIDRPYGYTF
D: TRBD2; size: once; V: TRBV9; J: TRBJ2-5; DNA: TGTGCCAGCAGCGTAGTAGCGGGGGGGCCGGAGACCCAGTACTTC; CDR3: CASSVVAGGPETQYF
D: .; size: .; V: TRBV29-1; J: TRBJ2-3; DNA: TGCAGCGTCCGGATGGATAGCACAGATACGCAGTATTTT; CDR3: CSVRMDSTDTQYF
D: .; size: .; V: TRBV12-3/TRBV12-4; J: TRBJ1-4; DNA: TGTGCCAGCACCCTTACGGGAAAACTGTTTTTT; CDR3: CASTLTGKLFF
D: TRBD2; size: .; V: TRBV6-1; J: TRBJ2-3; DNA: TGTGCCAGCAGTGAAGGCGGGGGACCCATAGATACGCAGTATTTT; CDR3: CASSEGGGPIDTQYF
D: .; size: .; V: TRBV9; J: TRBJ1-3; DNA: TGTGCCAGCAGCTCACCTAGCTCTGGAAACACCATATATTTT; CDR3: CASSSPSSGNTIYF
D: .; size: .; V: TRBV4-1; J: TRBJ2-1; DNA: TGCGCCAGCAGCCAAGCTTGGGGGAGGTCCTACAATGAGCAGTTCTTC; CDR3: CASSQAWGRSYNEQFF
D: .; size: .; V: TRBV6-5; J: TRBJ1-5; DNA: TGTGCCAGCATATCAGGGAGCAATCAGCCCCAGCATTTT; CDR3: CASISGSNQPQHF
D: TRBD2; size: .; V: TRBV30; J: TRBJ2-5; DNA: TGTGCCTGGAGAGGGGCGGGGGGGCGAGAGACCCAGTACTTC; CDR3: CAWRGAGGRETQYF
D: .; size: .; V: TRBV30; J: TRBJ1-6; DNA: TGTGCCTGGAGTGAGGGGAGCTCCTATAATTCACCCCTCCACTTT; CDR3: CAWSEGSSYNSPLHF
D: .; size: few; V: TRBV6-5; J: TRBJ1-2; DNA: TGTGCCAGCAGTTACGGGACAAGTAACTATGGCTACACCTTC; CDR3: CASSYGTSNYGYTF
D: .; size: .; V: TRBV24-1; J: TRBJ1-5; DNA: TGTGCCACCAGTGATTCCAACAGATTGTCACAGCCCCAGCATTTT; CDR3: CATSDSNRLSQPQHF
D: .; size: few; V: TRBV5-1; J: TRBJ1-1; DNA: TGCGCCAGCAGCTTACAGGGTCGTGGCACTGAAGCTTTCTTT; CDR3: CASSLQGRGTEAFF
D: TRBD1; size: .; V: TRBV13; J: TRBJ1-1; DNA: TGTGCCAGCAGCTCGCCTCCTGCAGGGGGATTAATGAACACTGAAGCTTTCTTT; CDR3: CASSSPPAGGLMNTEAFF
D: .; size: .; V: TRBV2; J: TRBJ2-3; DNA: TGTGCCAGCAGTGAACAAAAGGGGCTACCGACAGATACGCAGTATTTT; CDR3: CASSEQKGLPTDTQYF
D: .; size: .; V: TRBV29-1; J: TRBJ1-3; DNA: TGCAGCGTTGCACAAGGAGATGGAAACACCATATATTTT; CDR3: CSVAQGDGNTIYF
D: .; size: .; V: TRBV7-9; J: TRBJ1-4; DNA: TGTGCCAGCAGCTACCCCTTGGGGGGCGTTAATGAAAAACTGTTTTTT; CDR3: CASSYPLGGVNEKLFF